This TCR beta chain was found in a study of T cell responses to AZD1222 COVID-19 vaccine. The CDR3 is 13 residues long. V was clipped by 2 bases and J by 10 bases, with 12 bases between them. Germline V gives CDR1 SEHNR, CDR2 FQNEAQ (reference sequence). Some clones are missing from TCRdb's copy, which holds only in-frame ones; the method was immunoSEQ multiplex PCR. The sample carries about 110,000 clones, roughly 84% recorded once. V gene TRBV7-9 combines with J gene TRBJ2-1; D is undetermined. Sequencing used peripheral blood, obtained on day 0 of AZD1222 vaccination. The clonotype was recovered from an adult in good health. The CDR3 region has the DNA TGTGCCAGCAGCTTATCGGCAGGTCAGGAGCAGTTCTTC. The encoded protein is CASSLSAGQEQFF.